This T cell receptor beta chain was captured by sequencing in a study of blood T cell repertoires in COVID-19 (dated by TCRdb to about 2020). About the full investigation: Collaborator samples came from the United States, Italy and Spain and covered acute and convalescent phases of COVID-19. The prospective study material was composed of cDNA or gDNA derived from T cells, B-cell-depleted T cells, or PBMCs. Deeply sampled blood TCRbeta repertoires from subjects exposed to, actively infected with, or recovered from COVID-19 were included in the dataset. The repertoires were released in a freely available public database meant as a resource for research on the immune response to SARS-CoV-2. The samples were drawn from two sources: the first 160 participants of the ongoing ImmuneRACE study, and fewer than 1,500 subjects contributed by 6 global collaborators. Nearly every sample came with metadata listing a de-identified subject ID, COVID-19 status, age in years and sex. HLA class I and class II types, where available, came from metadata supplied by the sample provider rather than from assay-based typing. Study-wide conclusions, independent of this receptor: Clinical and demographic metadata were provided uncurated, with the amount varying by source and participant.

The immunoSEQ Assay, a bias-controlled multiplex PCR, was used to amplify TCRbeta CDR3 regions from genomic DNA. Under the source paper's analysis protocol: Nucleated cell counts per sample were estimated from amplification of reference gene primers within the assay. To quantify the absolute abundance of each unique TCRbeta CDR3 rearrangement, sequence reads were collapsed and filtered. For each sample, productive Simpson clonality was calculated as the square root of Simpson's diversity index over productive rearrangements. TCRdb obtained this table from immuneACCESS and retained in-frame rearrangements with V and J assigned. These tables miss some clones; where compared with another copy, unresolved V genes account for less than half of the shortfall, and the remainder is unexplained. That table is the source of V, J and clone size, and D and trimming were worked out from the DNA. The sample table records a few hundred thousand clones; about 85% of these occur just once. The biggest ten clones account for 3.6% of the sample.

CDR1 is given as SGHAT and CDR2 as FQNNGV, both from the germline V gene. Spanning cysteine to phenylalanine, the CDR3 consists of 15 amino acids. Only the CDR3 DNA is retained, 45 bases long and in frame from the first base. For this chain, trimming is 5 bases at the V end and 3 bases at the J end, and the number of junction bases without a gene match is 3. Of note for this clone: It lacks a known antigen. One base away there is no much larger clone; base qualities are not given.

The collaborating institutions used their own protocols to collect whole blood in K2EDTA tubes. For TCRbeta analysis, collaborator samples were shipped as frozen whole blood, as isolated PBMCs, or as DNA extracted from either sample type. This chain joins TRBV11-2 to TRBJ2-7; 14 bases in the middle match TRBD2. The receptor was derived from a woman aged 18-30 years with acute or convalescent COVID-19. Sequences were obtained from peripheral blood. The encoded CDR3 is CASSPGTSGSYEQYF. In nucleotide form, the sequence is TGTGCCAGCAGCCCAGGGACTAGCGGGAGCTACGAGCAGTACTTC.